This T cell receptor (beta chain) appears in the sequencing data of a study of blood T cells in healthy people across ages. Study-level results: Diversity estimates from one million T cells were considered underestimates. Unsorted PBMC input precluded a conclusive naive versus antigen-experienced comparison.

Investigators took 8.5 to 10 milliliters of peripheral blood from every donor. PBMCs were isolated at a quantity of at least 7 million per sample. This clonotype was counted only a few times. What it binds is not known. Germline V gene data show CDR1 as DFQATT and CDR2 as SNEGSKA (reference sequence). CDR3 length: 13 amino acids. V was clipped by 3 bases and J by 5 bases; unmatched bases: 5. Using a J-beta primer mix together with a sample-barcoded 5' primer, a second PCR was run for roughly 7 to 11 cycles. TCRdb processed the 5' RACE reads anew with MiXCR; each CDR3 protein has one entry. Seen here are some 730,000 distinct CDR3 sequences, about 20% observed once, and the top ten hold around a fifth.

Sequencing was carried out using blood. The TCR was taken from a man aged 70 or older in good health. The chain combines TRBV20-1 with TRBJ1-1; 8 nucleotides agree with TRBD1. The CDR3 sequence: CSARTGVGTEAFF. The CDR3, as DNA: TGCAGTGCTAGGACAGGGGTTGGGACTGAAGCTTTCTTT.